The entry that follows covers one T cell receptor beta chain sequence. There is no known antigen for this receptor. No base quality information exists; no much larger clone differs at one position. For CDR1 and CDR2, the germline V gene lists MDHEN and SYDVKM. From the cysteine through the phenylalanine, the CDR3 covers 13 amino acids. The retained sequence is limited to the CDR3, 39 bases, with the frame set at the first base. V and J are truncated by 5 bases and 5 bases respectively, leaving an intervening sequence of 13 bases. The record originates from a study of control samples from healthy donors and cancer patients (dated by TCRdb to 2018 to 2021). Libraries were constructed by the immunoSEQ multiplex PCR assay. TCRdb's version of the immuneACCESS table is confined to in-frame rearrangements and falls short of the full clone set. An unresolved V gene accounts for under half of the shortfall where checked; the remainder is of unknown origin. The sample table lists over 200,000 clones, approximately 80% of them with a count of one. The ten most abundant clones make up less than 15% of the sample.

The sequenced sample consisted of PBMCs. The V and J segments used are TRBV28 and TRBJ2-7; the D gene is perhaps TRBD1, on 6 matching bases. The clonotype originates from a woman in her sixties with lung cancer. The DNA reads TGTGCCAGCAGTGGGGACACCTTCGACGAGCAGTACTTC. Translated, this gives CASSGDTFDEQYF.